Described below is a single TCR beta chain sequence and its context. This CDR3 is built from 14 residues. J was trimmed by 1 base and V by 8 bases; bases with no gene match: 5. Germline V gene data show CDR1 as MNHEY and CDR2 as SVGAGI. The authors' processing: By means of reference gene primer amplification, nucleated cell counts were estimated. The repertoire was sequenced with immunoSEQ multiplex PCR; TCRdb's copy has only in-frame clones and lacks some. V and J calls and clone size come straight from that table; D and trimming were deduced from the DNA. The data show about 120,000 clones, 75% to 80% seen once. This sample is part of a study of blood T cell repertoires in COVID-19. Looking at the study overall: From the United States, Italy and Spain came samples of acute and convalescent COVID-19. Nucleic acid was either cDNA or gDNA, and it came from T cells, B-cell-depleted T cells, or PBMCs.

The specimen was peripheral blood. This chain uses TRBV6-5 with TRBJ1-2, with 9 bases identical to TRBD1. This clonotype originated in a human donor in a cohort sampled during active COVID-19. In nucleotides, the CDR3 is TGTGCCAGCGGTAGACAGGGGGGTAACTATGGCTACACCTTC. This encodes CASGRQGGNYGYTF.